The 14 T cell receptor beta chains below all came from one sample that was sequenced in a study of cytomegalovirus exposure and HLA in healthy donors. The PCR ran on 60 Vbeta and 13 Jbeta primers. Sequenced by immunoSEQ multiplex PCR; TCRdb stores in-frame clones only, minus some. The data hold about 160,000 clones, with roughly 80% observed a single time. Sequenced input: PBMCs. Receptors originate from a man aged 18 to 30 in good health and CMV-seropositive.

The gene calls are TRBV7-9 and TRBJ1-1; TRBD1 is a possible D gene (5 bases). Looked up from germline, CDR1 is SEHNR and CDR2 is FQNEAQ (reference sequence). V lost 5 bases to trimming and J lost 1 base, with 11 bases between them. This CDR3 is built from 14 residues. CDR3 coding DNA: TGTGCCAGCAGCCCCCAGGGCCCGAACACTGAAGCTTTCTTT. Amino acids: CASSPQGPNTEAFF.

This clone has a handful of counts. This rearrangement joins TRBV6-5 to TRBJ2-7, with a tentative D call TRBD2 (6 bases). The CDR3 has 16 residues. The V end lost 3 bases, the J end lost 6 bases, and 21 bases lay between the germline ends. CDR1 and CDR2 from the germline V gene are MNHEY and SVGAGI. Written as DNA, the CDR3 is TGTGCCAGCAGTTATGTCCTCGGGACTCCCCTTCTCGAGCAGTACTTC. This sequence encodes CASSYVLGTPLLEQYF.

The chain combines TRBV4-2 with TRBJ2-3; D is possibly TRBD2 (6 bases). Germline CDR1 is LGHNA and CDR2 is YNFKEQ. The CDR3 is 16 residues long. Trimming stripped 1 base from V and 2 bases from J, with 13 bases between. The CDR3 is CASSQGTTPVTDTQYF. The CDR3 DNA is TGTGCCAGCAGCCAAGGGACTACCCCGGTCACAGATACGCAGTATTTT.

CDR3 bases: TGTGCCAGCAGCTTAACGCCAGGCCCTAATGCTGAAGCTTTCTTT. This codes for CASSLTPGPNAEAFF. V usage is TRBV11-2 and J usage is TRBJ1-1, with D hard to call. V lost 2 bases and J lost 6, with 16 bases in between. Germline V gives CDR1 SGHAT, CDR2 FQNNGV. This CDR3 is built from 15 residues.

This CDR3 is CASLLFEETQYF. The CDR3, as DNA: TGTGCCAGCCTACTGTTCGAGGAGACCCAGTACTTC. The rearrangement joins TRBV5-8 to TRBJ2-5; D uncertain. The germline V gene encodes CDR1 SGHTS and CDR2 YDEGEE. Trimming took off 7 bases at V and 5 bases at J, with 12 bases between the two ends. The CDR3 has 12 amino acids.

CDR3 loop: CASSYSWGGGNTIYF. DNA for the CDR3: TGTGCCAGCAGTTACTCGTGGGGAGGCGGAAACACCATATATTTT. The rearrangement links TRBV6-5 to TRBJ1-3, with D uncertain. V lost 0 bases to trimming and J lost 4 bases, with 10 bases between them. The CDR3 is 15 residues long. The germline CDR1 and CDR2 sequences are MNHEY and SVGAGI.

The J gene is TRBJ2-2, the V gene TRBV15; D possibly corresponds to TRBD2 (5 bases). The germline V gene has CDR1 LNHNV and CDR2 YYDKDF (reference sequence). The CDR3 loop spans 16 amino acids. Deletions cut 0 bases from V and 1 base from J, with 9 bases between. The CDR3: CATSRDFAGNTGELFF. CDR3 nucleotides: TGTGCCACCAGCAGAGATTTTGCGGGGAACACCGGGGAGCTGTTTTTT.

V usage is TRBV11-2 and J usage is TRBJ2-3; no clear D. The germline CDR1 and CDR2 sequences are SGHAT and FQNNGV. The CDR3 has 15 amino acids. Between the trimmed V and J ends, which lost 5 bases and 3 bases, there was a span of 15 bases. DNA for the CDR3: TGTGCCAGCAGCCGACGGGTCCCCACGACAGATACGCAGTATTTT. Translated: CASSRRVPTTDTQYF. The complete variable domain, with remaining parts taken from reference TRBV11-2 and TRBJ2-3, reads EAGVAQSPRYKIIEKRQSVAFWCNPISGHATLYWYQQILGQGPKLLIQFQNNGVVDDSQLPKDRFSAERLKGVDSTLKIQPAKLEDSAVYLCASSRRVPTTDTQYFGPGTRLTVL.

In its sample, this clone was seen a few times. The CDR3 DNA is TGTGCCAGCAGTCCGAGTGGGAGAACTGAAGCTTTCTTT. It codes for CASSPSGRTEAFF. The V call is TRBV6-5, the J call TRBJ1-1; D is unresolved. Trimming took 5 bases from V and 5 from J, leaving 12 bases between them. The germline V gene has CDR1 MNHEY and CDR2 SVGAGI. The CDR3 is 13 residues long.

A remark on this clone: The sample contains more than one DNA sequence encoding this CDR3. V and J are TRBV27 and TRBJ1-2; D may be TRBD1 (5 bases). CDR1 and CDR2 (germline): MNHEY, SMNVEV (reference sequence). Between the trimmed V and J ends, which lost 2 bases and 4 bases, there was a span of 8 bases. This CDR3 contains 13 residues. CDR3 in amino acids: CASSLQGSYGYTF. For the CDR3, the DNA is TGTGCCAGCAGTTTACAGGGAAGCTATGGCTACACCTTC.

The chain uses TRBV15 and TRBJ2-7; D gene ambiguous. The CDR3 length is 15 residues. Germline values: CDR1 LNHNV, CDR2 YYDKDF (reference sequence). Between the trimmed V and J ends, which lost 0 bases and 3 bases, there was a span of 12 bases. The CDR3 sequence is CATSRDHGQIYEQYF. For the CDR3, the DNA is TGTGCCACCAGCAGAGATCATGGCCAAATCTACGAGCAGTACTTC.

The chain links TRBV19 to TRBJ2-5, with D possibly matching TRBD1 (6 bases). The CDR3 is made up of 13 amino acids. The germline V gene encodes CDR1 LNHDA and CDR2 SQIVND (reference sequence). The ends were cut back, 8 bases at V and 2 bases at J, with 12 bases in the middle. CDR3 sequence (DNA): TGTGCCAGTCCGGGCAGGGGACAAGAGACCCAGTACTTC. It codes for CASPGRGQETQYF.

The V call is TRBV6-6, the J call TRBJ2-1; 12 bases line up with TRBD2. CDR1 and CDR2 from the germline V gene are MNHNY and SVGAGI (reference sequence). The CDR3 sequence is 15 residues long. Trimming removed 6 bases from V and 0 bases from J; junction bases left unmatched: 0. The DNA of the CDR3 is TGTGCCAGCAGGACTAGCGGGAGCTCCTACAATGAGCAGTTCTTC. Residues: CASRTSGSSYNEQFF.

The V call is TRBV27, the J call TRBJ1-2; D uncertain. CDR1 MNHEY and CDR2 SMNVEV come from the germline V gene (reference sequence). The germline V and J ends were trimmed by 3 bases and 4 bases, with 15 bases remaining between them. This CDR3 has 15 residues. The CDR3, as DNA: TGTGCCAGCAGTTTTTCGGCCACTACCTCCTATGGCTACACCTTC. Translated: CASSFSATTSYGYTF.